This T cell receptor (beta chain) was profiled in a study of post-analysis software for immune sequencing data. Each TCR beta cDNA library carried unique molecular identifiers. Input populations of about 0.85 to 11 million T cells gave rise to some 500,000 cDNA molecules. TCRdb redid the calling of the PCR reads with MiXCR, one entry per CDR3 protein. The table shows about 770,000 distinct CDR3 sequences, with just over 45% occurring only once. As concerns this clonotype: No antigen is known for it. An end of the junction does not agree with germline; a read error may underlie this.

Germline V gives CDR1 DFQATT, CDR2 SNEGSKA (reference sequence). The CDR3 length is 18 residues. Study observations and caveats: Among multiple sclerosis patients, normalized Chao1 diversity was significantly below that of controls. With TRBV5-6, TRBV5-1 and TRBV20-1 included, about five TRBV segments were more frequent in patients than in controls. When the samples were clustered directly with F measure, those that had been prepared in the same batch showed strong co-clustering.

Sequenced material: blood. This rearrangement joins TRBV20-1 to TRBJ1-5, with 10 bases identical to TRBD1. This TCR was sampled from a girl under 18 with multiple sclerosis. CDR3 residues: CSASPGTGEPYSSQPQHF. The DNA for the CDR3 is TGCAGTGCTAGTCCCGGGACAGGGGAGCCCTATAGCAGTCAGCCCCAGCATTTT.